The clone carrying this T cell receptor beta chain was recorded many times. Its antigen is not identified. The data derive from a study of T cell repertoires in cytomegalovirus infection. Whole-study context: Public TCR beta signature analysis indicated the presence of both CMV infection and matching HLA type.

This CDR3 spans 18 amino acids. Trimming took off 6 bases at V and 3 bases at J, with 26 bases between the two ends. In germline, CDR1 is MNHNS, CDR2 SASEGT. Broader study findings: Clonotypes of TCR beta that were HLA-C-restricted and CMV-specific dominated the ex vivo response. People with CMV and the relevant HLA were identified by cumulative public TCR beta family frequency.

TCRdb itself ran the reads through MiXCR, one entry per CDR3 protein. The sample lists about 300,000 distinct CDR3 sequences; about 9.2% were seen once. The source material was PBMCs. This clonotype was obtained from a human donor in good health (CMV status not recorded). Some clones in this sample may be carry-over from other donors' samples. The chain is built from TRBV6-1 and TRBJ1-2, with a weak D call TRBD1 (5 bases). CDR3 region: CASRSQTGYTGGDYGYTF. The CDR3 DNA sequence: TGTGCCAGCAGATCTCAGACCGGGTACACAGGCGGAGACTATGGCTACACCTTC.